This TCR beta chain was recovered during a study of cytomegalovirus exposure and HLA in healthy donors. Study-level points and caveats: Cytomegalovirus-associated TCR beta chains were listed, numbering more than 150.

Trimming shortened V by 3 bases and J by 6 bases, and 20 bases separated the two germline ends. The V gene's germline CDR1 is ENHRY and CDR2 SYGVKD. CDR3 length: 17 amino acids. As for the donors, each was a healthy bone marrow donor. This clone came up a few times. Its cognate antigen is unknown. The primer mix had 60 Vbeta and 13 Jbeta primers. Repertoires were generated with immunoSEQ multiplex PCR, while TCRdb's copy carries only in-frame clones and drops some. The sample yields around 190,000 clones, less than 80% seen once. The chain couples TRBV10-3 to TRBJ2-2, with a tentative D call TRBD2 (6 bases). This TCR was sampled from a woman in her twenties or thirties in good health and CMV-seropositive. Sequencing was carried out using PBMCs. The CDR3 region has the DNA TGTGCCATCAGTGACCCCTTCGGGGGTAACCCCCCCGGGGAGCTGTTTTTT. This codes for CAISDPFGGNPPGELFF.